This T cell receptor (beta chain) was captured in a study of T cell responses to AZD1222 COVID-19 vaccine. General study findings and limits: Targets within unmutated variant regions were reportedly found for nearly half of spike-specific TCRs.

This table comes from immunoSEQ multiplex PCR, and its TCRdb copy is limited to in-frame clones, with some not included. Found here are 60,000 to 100,000 clones, about 91% of them singletons; the top ten hold 6% to 8.5%. About this clone itself: What it binds is not known.

The germline V gene has CDR1 SGHDT and CDR2 YYEEEE. V gave up 4 bases and J gave up 2 bases, with 15 bases separating them. The CDR3 has 15 amino acids. The rearrangement joins TRBV5-6 to TRBJ1-2; D is ambiguous. The sample was peripheral blood, taken on day 0 of MenACWY control vaccination. The TCR was taken from an adult in good health. This chain's CDR3 is CASSPGGRANYGYTF. CDR3 DNA: TGTGCCAGCAGCCCCGGCGGGAGGGCAAACTATGGCTACACCTTC. The full variable domain, rest sourced from reference TRBV5-6 and TRBJ1-2, is DAGVTQSPTHLIKTRGQQVTLRCSPKSGHDTVSWYQQALGQGPQFIFQYYEEEERQRGNFPDRFSGHQFPNYSSELNVNALLLGDSALYLCASSPGGRANYGYTFGSGTRLTVV.